This T cell receptor beta chain derives from a study of CD4 T cells in relation to SARS-CoV-2 and coronaviruses. CD4+ T cells from unexposed donors were obtained before the COVID-19 pandemic (2011-2018). CD4+ T cells were isolated from the cells after around 10 days of culture. Concerning this clone itself: Its antigen is undetermined.

Per the germline V gene, CDR1 is SGHRS and CDR2 is YFSETQ. Trimming left V 4 bases short and J 10 bases short, with 15 bases between. The CDR3 totals 13 residues. TCRdb keeps only in-frame clones here, not all; method: immunoSEQ multiplex PCR. The table shows just over 25,000 clones, with more than 65% occurring only once. This TCR was recovered from a human donor in good health. The genes are TRBV5-1 and TRBJ2-1, with D perhaps being TRBD1 or TRBD2 (6 bases each). Sequencing input: CD4+ T cells from PBMCs, cultured in vitro. Here the CDR3 DNA reads TGCGCCAGCAGCAACCGGGGGCTCGAAGAGCAGTTCTTC. It yields the protein CASSNRGLEEQFF.